These 13 T cell receptor beta chains originate from one sample sequenced in a study of regulatory T cells in long-lasting Graves disease. Indicated time point: newly diagnosed GD, antithyroid drugs for less than 3 months. The authors made the TCR library using RNA they extracted from PBMCs. For TCR beta, libraries came from iRepertoire HTBI primers and Arm-PCR of CDR3 regions. TCRdb reanalysed the multiplex PCR reads using MiXCR and keeps one entry per CDR3 protein. This repertoire shows hundreds of thousands of distinct CDR3 sequences, under 20% found once; its top ten account for approximately 18%. The data were also submitted as part of a second study, on T cells in Graves' hyperthyroidism and ophthalmopathy.

The source was peripheral blood mononuclear cells (PBMCs), collected at new diagnosis, from a patient treated with antithyroid drugs. Receptors originate from a woman in her 30s with Graves disease.

This clonotype was found many times. The chain joins TRBV27 to TRBJ1-5; 10 bases map to TRBD1. The junction had 2 bases not matched to a gene; V was cut back by 2 bases and J by 4 bases. The CDR3 is 15 amino acids. CDR1 is MNHEY and CDR2 is SMNVEV in the germline V gene (reference sequence). CDR3 residues: CASSLTGQGNQPQHF. Here the CDR3 DNA reads TGTGCCAGCAGTTTAACGGGACAGGGGAATCAGCCCCAGCATTTT.

The J gene is TRBJ2-3, the V gene TRBV4-1, with 12 bases fitting TRBD2. The CDR3 spans 19 residues. The junction had 10 bases not matched to a gene; V was cut back by 3 bases and J by 0 bases. From germline, CDR1 is MGHRA and CDR2 YSYEKL. CDR3 in DNA: TGCGCCAGCAGCCACTCCGGGACTAGCGGGTACTCTAGCACAGATACGCAGTATTTT. Its translation: CASSHSGTSGYSSTDTQYF.

This clonotype was detected once. The chain is built from TRBV6-1 and TRBJ2-5; 7 bases agree with TRBD2. There are 14 residues in the CDR3. Germline CDR1 is MNHNS and CDR2 is SASEGT. V shed 6 bases, J shed 5 bases, and the junction held 9 bases outside the gene matches. The CDR3: CASRLSGMGETQYF. Written as DNA, the CDR3 is TGTGCCAGCAGATTGAGCGGGATGGGTGAGACCCAGTACTTC.

At least ten counts were recorded for this clonotype. V usage is TRBV20-1 and J usage is TRBJ2-7, with TRBD2 matching over 11 bases. This CDR3 comprises 14 residues. Germline V gene data show CDR1 as DFQATT and CDR2 as SNEGSKA (reference sequence). The J segment lost 6 bases and the V segment lost 2 bases, leaving 6 bases of the junction unmatched. CDR3 amino acids: CSARLSSGRSEQYF. CDR3 coding DNA: TGCAGTGCTAGATTGTCTAGCGGGAGGAGCGAGCAGTACTTC.

This clonotype was observed a handful of times. The gene calls are TRBV19 and TRBJ1-6; the match to TRBD1 covers 9 bases. This CDR3 is 13 amino acids long. Germline CDR1 reads LNHDA; CDR2 reads SQIVND (reference sequence). V dropped 6 bases and J dropped 10; count of bases not matched to a gene: 4. CDR3 sequence (DNA): TGTGCCAGTAGGACGGGACAGGGCTCACCCCTCCACTTT. Its protein is CASRTGQGSPLHF.

This clonotype was detected ten times or more. The chain combines TRBV30 with TRBJ1-1; D is perhaps TRBD1 (5 bases). Trimming removed 0 bases from V and 0 bases from J, with 14 bases in between. Germline V gene lookup returns CDR1 GTSNPN and CDR2 SVGIG (reference sequence). The CDR3 extends over 16 amino acids. CDR3 sequence reads: CAWSVSGKGLNTEAFF. CDR3 coding DNA: TGTGCCTGGAGTGTATCCGGGAAGGGGCTGAACACTGAAGCTTTCTTT.

This clonotype was seen repeatedly, ten times or more. This sequence joins TRBV11-2 and TRBJ2-5; D may be TRBD2 (6 bases). Between the trimmed V and J ends, which lost 1 base and 5 bases, there was a span of 17 bases. CDR1 and CDR2 from the germline V gene are SGHAT and FQNNGV. The CDR3 extends over 16 amino acids. Written as DNA, the CDR3 is TGTGCCAGCAGCTTAGTGTCGGGAGTGGGGTCGGAGACCCAGTACTTC. Translation gives CASSLVSGVGSETQYF. The entire variable domain, with the rest obtained from reference TRBV11-2 and TRBJ2-5, is as follows: EAGVAQSPRYKIIEKRQSVAFWCNPISGHATLYWYQQILGQGPKLLIQFQNNGVVDDSQLPKDRFSAERLKGVDSTLKIQPAKLEDSAVYLCASSLVSGVGSETQYFGPGTRLLVL.

The chain carries TRBV5-8 and TRBJ2-7; the D gene is possibly TRBD2 (6 bases). V was pared by 1 base and J by 4 bases, with 15 bases between. CDR1 is SGHTS and CDR2 is YDEGEE in the germline V gene. There are 15 residues in the CDR3. CDR3 in amino acids: CASSLYDGGVYEQYF. The CDR3 DNA follows: TGTGCCAGCAGCTTGTATGACGGGGGAGTGTACGAGCAGTACTTC.

This clonotype was picked up many times. This chain uses TRBV5-1 with TRBJ1-1; TRBD1 agrees at 10 bases. The J segment lost 4 bases and the V segment lost 0 bases, leaving 3 bases of the junction unmatched. The CDR3 sequence is 15 residues long. The germline gives CDR1 SGHRS, CDR2 YFSETQ. The CDR3 region has the DNA TGCGCCAGCAGCTTGGATGGACAGGGGGTCACTGAAGCTTTCTTT. It is translated as CASSLDGQGVTEAFF.

As concerns this clonotype: This may arise from a read error, as a much more abundant clone is one base away. The V gene is TRBV7-2, the J gene TRBJ2-5; D ambiguous. Trimming removed 5 bases from V and 5 bases from J, with 9 bases in between. This CDR3 has 12 residues. Germline V lookup: CDR1 SGHTA, CDR2 FQGNSA. CDR3 region: CASSHTWETQYF. In nucleotides, the CDR3 is TGTGCCAGCAGCCACACTTGGGAGACCCAGTACTTC.

This clonotype occurred a few times. The V gene is TRBV10-3, the J gene TRBJ1-6; the D gene is possibly TRBD1 (5 bases). V was pared by 6 bases and J by 5 bases, with 11 bases between. Germline loops: CDR1 ENHRY, CDR2 SYGVKD. The CDR3 length is 14 residues. CDR3 in amino acids: CAIRGDSDNSPLHF. The CDR3 nucleotides are TGTGCCATCAGGGGCGACAGCGATAATTCACCCCTCCACTTT.

The chain recombines TRBV27 with TRBJ1-1; D not certain. V dropped 8 bases and J dropped 1 base, with 8 bases sitting between them. The CDR3 contains 12 residues. Germline-derived CDR1 and CDR2 are MNHEY and SMNVEV (reference sequence). The CDR3 region is CASGTENTEAFF. The CDR3 DNA reads as TGTGCCAGCGGAACGGAGAACACTGAAGCTTTCTTT.

In its sample, this clonotype was seen many times. The V and J genes are TRBV27 and TRBJ2-7; the D is unclear. V lost 2 bases to trimming and J lost 0 bases, with 5 bases between them. The germline CDR1 and CDR2 sequences are MNHEY and SMNVEV (reference sequence). The CDR3 runs 13 residues. The CDR3 protein is CASSLQTSYEQYF. Here the CDR3 DNA reads TGTGCCAGCAGTTTACAGACCTCCTACGAGCAGTACTTC.